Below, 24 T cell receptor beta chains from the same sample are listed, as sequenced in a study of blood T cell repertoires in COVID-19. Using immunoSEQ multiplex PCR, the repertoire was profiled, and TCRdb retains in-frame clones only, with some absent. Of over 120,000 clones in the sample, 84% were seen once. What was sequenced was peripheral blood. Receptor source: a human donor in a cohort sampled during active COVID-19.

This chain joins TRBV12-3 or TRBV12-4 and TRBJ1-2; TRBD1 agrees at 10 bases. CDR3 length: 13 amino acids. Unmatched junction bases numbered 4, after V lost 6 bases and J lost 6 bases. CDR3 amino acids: CASRSGTGDGYTF. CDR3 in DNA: TGTGCCAGCAGGTCCGGGACAGGGGATGGCTACACCTTC.

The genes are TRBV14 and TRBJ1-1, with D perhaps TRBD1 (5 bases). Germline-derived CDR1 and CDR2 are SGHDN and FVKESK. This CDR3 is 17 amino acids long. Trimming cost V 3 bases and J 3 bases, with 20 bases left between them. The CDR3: CASSQGQGFPSYTEAFF. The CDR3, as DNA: TGTGCCAGCAGCCAGGGGCAAGGGTTCCCCTCCTACACTGAAGCTTTCTTT.

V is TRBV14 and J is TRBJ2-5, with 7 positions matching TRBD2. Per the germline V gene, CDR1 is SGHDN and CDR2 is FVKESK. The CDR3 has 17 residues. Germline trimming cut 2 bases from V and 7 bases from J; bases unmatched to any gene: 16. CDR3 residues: CASSQRRGGAGVRTQYF. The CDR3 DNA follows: TGTGCCAGCAGCCAACGAAGGGGAGGGGCCGGAGTGAGGACCCAGTACTTC.

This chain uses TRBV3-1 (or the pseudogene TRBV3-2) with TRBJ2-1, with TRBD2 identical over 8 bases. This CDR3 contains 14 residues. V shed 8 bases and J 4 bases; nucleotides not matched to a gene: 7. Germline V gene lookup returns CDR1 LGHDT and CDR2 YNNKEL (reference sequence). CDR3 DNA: TGTGCCAGCTCTGCTGCGGGGGGATACAATGAGCAGTTCTTC. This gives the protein CASSAAGGYNEQFF.

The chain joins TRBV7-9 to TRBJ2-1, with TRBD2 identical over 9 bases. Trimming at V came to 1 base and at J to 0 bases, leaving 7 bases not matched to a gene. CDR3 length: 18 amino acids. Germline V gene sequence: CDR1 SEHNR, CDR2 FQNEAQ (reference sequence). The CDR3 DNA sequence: TGTGCCAGCAGCTTAGAAGATGCGGGGGGGCACTCCTACAATGAGCAGTTCTTC. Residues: CASSLEDAGGHSYNEQFF.

Here the CDR3 DNA reads TGCGCCAGCAGTCGGGAATCGGTGAACACTGAAGCTTTCTTT. As protein: CASSRESVNTEAFF. This chain uses TRBV5-1 with TRBJ1-1; no definite D call. V shed 5 bases and J shed 0 bases, with 11 bases lying between them. CDR1 is SGHRS, CDR2 YFSETQ, per germline. The CDR3 has 14 residues.

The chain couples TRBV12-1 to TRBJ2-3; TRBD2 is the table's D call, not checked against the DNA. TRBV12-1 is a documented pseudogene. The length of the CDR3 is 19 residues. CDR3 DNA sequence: TGTGCCAGCAGGACTTTAGGGGAAAGGGGAGGCACACACACAGATACGCAGTATTTT. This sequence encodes CASRTLGERGGTHTDTQYF.

CDR3 loop: CASSSGVKETQYF. CDR3 nucleotides: TGTGCCAGCAGCTCAGGGGTGAAGGAGACCCAGTACTTC. The chain has TRBV7-9 and TRBJ2-5; perhaps TRBD1 as D (6 bases). Trimming took 4 bases from V and 5 from J, leaving 11 bases between them. The germline CDR1 and CDR2 sequences are SEHNR and FQNEAQ (reference sequence). The CDR3 is 13 amino acids.

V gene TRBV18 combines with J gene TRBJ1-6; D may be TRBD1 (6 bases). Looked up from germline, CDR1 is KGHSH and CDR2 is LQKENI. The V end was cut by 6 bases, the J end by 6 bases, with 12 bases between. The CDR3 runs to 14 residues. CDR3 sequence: CASSLQGVNSPLHF. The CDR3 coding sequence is TGTGCCAGCTCGTTACAGGGCGTTAATTCACCCCTCCACTTT.

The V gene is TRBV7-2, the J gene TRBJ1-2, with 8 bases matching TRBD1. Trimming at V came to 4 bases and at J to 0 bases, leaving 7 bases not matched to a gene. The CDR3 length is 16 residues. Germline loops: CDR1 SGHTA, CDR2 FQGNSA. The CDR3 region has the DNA TGTGCCAGCAGCTGGCAAGGGACAGGTTCTAACTATGGCTACACCTTC. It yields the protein CASSWQGTGSNYGYTF.

CDR3: CASSTIGEAFF. The DNA of the CDR3 is TGTGCCAGCAGCACAATCGGGGAAGCTTTCTTT. This rearrangement joins TRBV6-5 to TRBJ1-1; D call uncertain. Trimming cost V 6 bases and J 8 bases, with 10 bases left between them. CDR1 is MNHEY and CDR2 is SVGAGI in the germline V gene. CDR3 length: 11 amino acids.

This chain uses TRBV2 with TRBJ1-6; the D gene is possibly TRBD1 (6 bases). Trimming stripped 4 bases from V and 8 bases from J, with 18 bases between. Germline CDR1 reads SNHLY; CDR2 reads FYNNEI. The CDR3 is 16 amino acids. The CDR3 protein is CASSGAGGAEDSPLHF. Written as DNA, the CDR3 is TGTGCCAGCAGTGGGGCGGGGGGCGCCGAGGATTCACCCCTCCACTTT.

In DNA, the CDR3 is TGTGCCACACTAGGGCGGGAGTTAGGCGATGAGCAGTTCTTC. It specifies CATLGRELGDEQFF. The genes are TRBV2 and TRBJ2-1; 7 bases agree with TRBD2. Germline V gene sequence: CDR1 SNHLY, CDR2 FYNNEI. There are 14 residues in the CDR3. V shed 10 bases and J 8 bases; nucleotides not matched to a gene: 14.

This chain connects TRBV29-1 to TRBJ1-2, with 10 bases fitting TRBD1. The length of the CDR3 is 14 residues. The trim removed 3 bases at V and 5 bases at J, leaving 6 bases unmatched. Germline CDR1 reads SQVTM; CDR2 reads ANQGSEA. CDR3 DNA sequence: TGCAGCGTTGATCGGACAGGGGGAGGGTATGGCTACACCTTC. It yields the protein CSVDRTGGGYGYTF. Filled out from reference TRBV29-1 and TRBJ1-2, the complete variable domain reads SAVISQKPSRDICQRGTSLTIQCQVDSQVTMMFWYRQQPGQSLTLIATANQGSEATYESGFVIDKFPISRPNLTFSTLTVSNMSPEDSSIYLCSVDRTGGGYGYTFGSGTRLTVV.

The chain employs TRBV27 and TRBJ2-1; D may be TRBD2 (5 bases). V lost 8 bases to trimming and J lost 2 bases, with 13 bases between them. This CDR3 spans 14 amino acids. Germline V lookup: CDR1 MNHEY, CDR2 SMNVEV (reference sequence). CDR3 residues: CASQSGTTYNEQFF. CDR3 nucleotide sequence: TGTGCCAGCCAAAGCGGCACAACCTACAATGAGCAGTTCTTC.

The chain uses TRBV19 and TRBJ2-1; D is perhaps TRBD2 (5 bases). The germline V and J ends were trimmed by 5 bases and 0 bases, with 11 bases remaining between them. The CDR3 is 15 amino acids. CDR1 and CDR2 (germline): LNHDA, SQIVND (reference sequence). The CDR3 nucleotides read TGTGCCAGTAGTTCGGACTCGAGCTCCTACAATGAGCAGTTCTTC. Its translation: CASSSDSSSYNEQFF.

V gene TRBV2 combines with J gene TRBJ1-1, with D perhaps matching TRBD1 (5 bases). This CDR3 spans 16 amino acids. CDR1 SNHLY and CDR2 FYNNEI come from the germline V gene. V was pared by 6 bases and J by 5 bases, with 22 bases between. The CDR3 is CASSTYGAGAGTEAFF. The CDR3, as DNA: TGTGCCAGCAGCACCTATGGGGCCGGCGCAGGTACTGAAGCTTTCTTT.

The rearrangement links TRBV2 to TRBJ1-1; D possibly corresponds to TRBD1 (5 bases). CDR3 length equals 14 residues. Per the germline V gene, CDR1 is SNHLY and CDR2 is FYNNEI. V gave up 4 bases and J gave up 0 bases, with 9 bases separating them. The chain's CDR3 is CASSGGALNTEAFF. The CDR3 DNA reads TGTGCCAGCAGTGGTGGGGCTTTGAACACTGAAGCTTTCTTT. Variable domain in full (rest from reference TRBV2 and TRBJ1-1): EPEVTQTPSHQVTQMGQEVILRCVPISNHLYFYWYRQILGQKVEFLVSFYNNEISEKSEIFDDQFSVERPDGSNFTLKIRSTKLEDSAMYFCASSGGALNTEAFFGQGTRLTVV.

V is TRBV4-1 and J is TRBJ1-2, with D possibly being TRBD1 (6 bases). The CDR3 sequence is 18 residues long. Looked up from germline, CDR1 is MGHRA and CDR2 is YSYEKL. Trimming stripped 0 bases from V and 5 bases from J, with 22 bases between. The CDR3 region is CASSQDRGARTTVYGYTF. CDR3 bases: TGCGCCAGCAGCCAAGATCGGGGGGCCCGGACCACGGTTTATGGCTACACCTTC.

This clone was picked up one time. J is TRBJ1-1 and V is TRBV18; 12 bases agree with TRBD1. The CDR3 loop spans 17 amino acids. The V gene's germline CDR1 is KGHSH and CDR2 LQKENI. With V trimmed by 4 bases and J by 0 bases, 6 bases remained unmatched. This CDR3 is CASSRPGQGAMNTEAFF. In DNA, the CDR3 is TGTGCCAGCTCACGACCGGGACAGGGGGCCATGAACACTGAAGCTTTCTTT. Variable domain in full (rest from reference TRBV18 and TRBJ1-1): NAGVMQNPRHLVRRRGQEARLRCSPMKGHSHVYWYRQLPEEGLKFMVYLQKENIIDESGMPKERFSAEFPKEGPSILRIQQVVRGDSAAYFCASSRPGQGAMNTEAFFGQGTRLTVV.

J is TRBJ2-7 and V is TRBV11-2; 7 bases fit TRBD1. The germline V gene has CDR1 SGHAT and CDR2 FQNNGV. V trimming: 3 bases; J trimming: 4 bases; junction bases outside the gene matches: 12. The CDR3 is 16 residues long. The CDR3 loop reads CASSFSSGQDHYEQYV. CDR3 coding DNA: TGTGCCAGCAGCTTCTCGTCCGGACAGGATCATTACGAGCAGTACGTC.

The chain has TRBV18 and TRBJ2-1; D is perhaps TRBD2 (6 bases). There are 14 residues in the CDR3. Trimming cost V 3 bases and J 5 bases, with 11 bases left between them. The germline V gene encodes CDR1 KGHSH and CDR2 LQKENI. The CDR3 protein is CASSPRWGDNEQFF. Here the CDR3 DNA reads TGTGCCAGCTCACCCAGGTGGGGGGACAATGAGCAGTTCTTC. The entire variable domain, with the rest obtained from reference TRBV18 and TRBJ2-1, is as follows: NAGVMQNPRHLVRRRGQEARLRCSPMKGHSHVYWYRQLPEEGLKFMVYLQKENIIDESGMPKERFSAEFPKEGPSILRIQQVVRGDSAAYFCASSPRWGDNEQFFGPGTRLTVL.

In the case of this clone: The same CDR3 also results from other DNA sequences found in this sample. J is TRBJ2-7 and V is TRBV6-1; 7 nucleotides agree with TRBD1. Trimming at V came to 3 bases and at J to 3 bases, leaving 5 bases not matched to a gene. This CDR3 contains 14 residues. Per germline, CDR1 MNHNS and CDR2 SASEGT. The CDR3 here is CASSESTGVYEQYF. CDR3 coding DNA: TGTGCCAGCAGTGAGTCTACAGGGGTCTACGAGCAGTACTTC.

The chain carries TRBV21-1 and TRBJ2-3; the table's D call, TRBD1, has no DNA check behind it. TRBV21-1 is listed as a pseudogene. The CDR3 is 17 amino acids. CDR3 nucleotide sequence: TGTGCCAGCATCCCTCAAGGGGACAGTGCTAGCACAGATACGCAGTATTTT. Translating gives CASIPQGDSASTDTQYF.